This T cell receptor beta chain was identified in a study of T cells in Graves' hyperthyroidism and ophthalmopathy (dated by TCRdb to between 2018 and 2020). About the full investigation: Peripheral blood samples were taken at the time of initial diagnosis, prior to any treatment. The approximately 100 discovery patients were divided at random into training and test sets in a 7:3 ratio. In six Graves' hyperthyroidism patients, the study also compared T-cell repertoires from thyroid tissue with T-cell repertoires from blood. TCR Vbeta CDR3 sequencing of 130 to 150 peripheral blood samples (approximately 44 ophthalmopathy, over 70 hyperthyroidism and about 17 progressor patients) is reported in the paper. Prospective prediction of ophthalmopathy was tested in an independent validation cohort of some 19 hyperthyroidism patients and 17 patients who later progressed to ophthalmopathy. To identify TCR V-J signatures that set the groups apart, the researchers used a discovery cohort of roughly 100 patients, made up of 43 with Graves' ophthalmopathy and approximately 57 with stable Graves' hyperthyroidism. After sampling, hyperthyroidism patients received methimazole starting at 30 mg daily, and ophthalmopathy patients received high-dose intravenous methylprednisolone.

Overall study outcomes, separate from this receptor: No statistical method was used to fix the sample size in advance, and group allocation was not hidden from the investigators. In validation, the model predicted progression to ophthalmopathy a median of roughly 6.5 months before onset, with 65% to 71% sensitivity and 72.22% specificity. Blood samples also contained most of the expanded thyroid clonotypes (frequency above 0.001), which suggests that blood repertoires may reflect thyroid immune responses. In cross-validation, a model built on a 13 V-J signature told ophthalmopathy apart from stable hyperthyroidism with approximately 91% sensitivity and about 81% specificity, and in testing the same model reached 80%/75%.

CDR1 and CDR2, looked up from the germline V gene (reference sequence), are SEHNR and FQNEAQ. V is cut by 2 bases and J by 3 bases, and the space between the germline ends is 11 bases. The CDR3, cysteine through phenylalanine, is 14 amino acids long. Here the CDR3 DNA is all that survives: 42 bases in frame from base 1. Amplification of TCR beta CDR3 regions was carried out from RNA transcripts. The first round of RT-PCR for the TCR CDR3 was performed with the HTBI primer set and the Qiagen OneStep RT-PCR kit. A second multiplex PCR round built the libraries, followed by size selection and purification. The libraries were sequenced on an Illumina HiSeq2000 using paired-end 100 bp reads. In the paper's pipeline: SOAPnuke was used to process the raw data, removing reads that contained adapters or uncalled bases, had a mean Phred below 15, or lacked an exact match to the constant primer or identifier. COPE v1.2.5 was used to merge the high-quality paired reads, and each unique nucleotide sequence was defined as a clonotype. Clonotypes were aligned to IMGT TRBV, TRBD and TRBJ reference segments using MiTCR v1.1. The analysis included only V-J combinations with a frequency above 0.0001, which together covered 99% to 99.2% of the repertoires. The TCS score was defined as the ratio of F50 (clonal expansion) to E x V (chaos), calculated using BLOSUM62-based TCRdist between CDR3 peptides within each V-J. Welch's t-statistics and random forest reduced just over 500 V-J features to around 14, which were used in a naive Bayes classifier (R e1071). TCRdb trimmed the raw reads at Q25, called clones with MiXCR and kept productive beta chains. Every entry covers one CDR3 protein and lists the most common genes and DNA from its rows. TCRdb, not the original authors, processed these V and J calls. For this sample the table gives some 270,000 distinct CDR3 sequences, of which around 25% were detected only once. The top ten constitute roughly 35% of the sample.

Ten or more counts support this clonotype. Its antigen is unknown. No base quality information exists; no much larger clone differs at one position. Ophthalmopathy patients had moderately to severely active disease, Clinical Activity Score of at least 3, NOSPECS grade of at least 4, and duration under 3 months. Exclusion was applied to patients with uncontrolled infections, other autoimmune diseases, pregnancy or lactation. Diagnoses were based on clinical symptoms, serum thyroxine and TRAb, thyroid ultrasound and orbital computed tomography. PBMCs were separated from 7.5 to 10 ml of fresh peripheral blood using Ficoll-Paque density gradient centrifugation. Total RNA was extracted with Trizol reagent, and quality was checked on an Agilent 2100 Bioanalyzer.

Source material: blood. This sequence uses TRBV7-9 and TRBJ2-7, and the D gene may be TRBD2, 5 bases matching. This receptor was identified in a woman in her forties with Graves' ophthalmopathy. The DNA sequence reads TGTGCCAGCAGCTTAACGGGATTCCTCTACGAGCAGTACTTC. This is translated as CASSLTGFLYEQYF.